This T cell receptor (beta chain) appears in the sequencing data of a study of T cell clones after liver transplantation. Study-level background: Timepoints were pre-transplant, pre-withdrawal, and after withdrawal was completed or failed.

Study-level points and caveats: In 5 of 8 subjects, circulating graft-donor-reactive CD4 TCRbeta sequences fell significantly after transplant.

Using immunoSEQ multiplex PCR, the repertoire was profiled, and TCRdb retains in-frame clones only, with some absent. This sample has under 150,000 clones, with about nine tenths found just once. For this clone: No antigen is known for it.

With 5 bases clipped from V and 0 bases from J, the junction kept 1 base outside the gene matches. The CDR3 contains 12 residues. The germline V gene encodes CDR1 GTSNPN and CDR2 SVGIG (reference sequence). The TCR originated in a human patient who received a liver transplant. Some T cells may trace back to the graft donor. The genes are TRBV30 and TRBJ2-7, with 7 bases that match TRBD2. The sample here was CD4+ T cells from blood, taken 12 months after liver transplant. For the CDR3, the DNA is TGTGCCTGGGGCGGGAGCTCCTACGAGCAGTACTTC. It specifies CAWGGSSYEQYF.